The clone carrying this TCR beta chain was seen a few times. The target antigen is unknown. This record belongs to a study of CD8 T cells in ankylosing spondylitis. Losses at the gene ends were 4 bases for V and 4 bases for J; bases not matched to a gene: 4. CDR3 length: 14 residues. Germline-derived CDR1 and CDR2 are SQVTM and ANQGSEA. Study conclusions and caveats: The study looked at matched synovial fluid samples from ankylosing spondylitis patients. Disease-linked clones were reported to be significantly enriched there. In ankylosing spondylitis blood, a motif of seven to nine highly homologous TCR beta variants appeared characteristic. There were earlier reports of some motif variants in reactive arthritis synovial fluid and blood. A CD8+ phenotype characterized the disease-linked clones, which were relatively rare in peripheral blood.

Making the TCR beta libraries involved quantitative 5'-RACE with molecular barcodes. Each CDR3 protein gets one entry after TCRdb re-called the 5' RACE reads with MiXCR. The data show about 540,000 distinct CDR3 sequences, 9.5% to 15% seen once. The receptor was derived from a male donor with ankylosing spondylitis. The sequenced sample consisted of blood, either unsorted or a sorted T cell fraction (not recorded which). J is TRBJ2-5 and V is TRBV29-1, with TRBD2 identical over 12 bases. The CDR3 region is CSVGLAGVGETQYF. The CDR3 coding sequence is TGCAGCGTTGGACTAGCGGGAGTGGGAGAGACCCAGTACTTC. The whole variable domain, filled in from reference TRBV29-1 and TRBJ2-5, reads SAVISQKPSRDICQRGTSLTIQCQVDSQVTMMFWYRQQPGQSLTLIATANQGSEATYESGFVIDKFPISRPNLTFSTLTVSNMSPEDSSIYLCSVGLAGVGETQYFGPGTRLLVL.